This T cell receptor (beta chain) was sequenced in a study of blood T cell repertoires in COVID-19. Study-wide background: Specimens from acute and convalescent COVID-19 originated in the United States, Italy and Spain. PBMCs, B-cell-depleted T cells, or T cells were the source of the cDNA or gDNA that made up the material.

In the original analysis: Cell counts per sample came from amplifying reference gene primers. TCRdb's table, derived via immunoSEQ multiplex PCR, lists solely in-frame clones and lacks some. V, J and clone size reflect that table, while D and trimming were determined from the DNA. Here the sample spans around 100,000 clones, about 87% being singletons. The V gene lost 1 base and the J gene lost 8 bases, with 10 bases spanning the gap. Germline CDR1 and CDR2: SGHVS and FQNEAQ. The CDR3 runs to 13 residues. The sample was peripheral blood. V usage is TRBV7-8 and J usage is TRBJ2-3, with D maybe TRBD2 (5 bases). The TCR was taken from a man aged 45 to 65 with acute or convalescent COVID-19. Written as DNA, the CDR3 is TGTGCCAGCAGCTTAGAGGCTCTAGCTACGCAGTATTTT. This translates into CASSLEALATQYF.